These 8 T cell receptor beta chains were sequenced from one sample in a study of T cell responses to AZD1222 COVID-19 vaccine. Libraries were prepared by immunoSEQ multiplex PCR; TCRdb keeps only in-frame clonotypes and omits some of them. Of roughly 250,000 clones in the sample, 85% to 95% were seen once. The sample was peripheral blood, taken on day 0 of AZD1222 vaccination. The source is an adult in good health.

The chain uses TRBV29-1 and TRBJ1-5, with D maybe TRBD1 (5 bases). The CDR3 length is 13 residues. The germline CDR1 and CDR2 sequences are SQVTM and ANQGSEA. CDR3 sequence reads: CSFSQGRDQPQHF. Written as DNA, the CDR3 is TGCAGTTTTTCTCAGGGAAGGGATCAGCCCCAGCATTTT.

J is TRBJ1-1 and V is TRBV2, with D perhaps matching TRBD1 (5 bases). The V gene lost 4 bases and the J gene lost 1 base, with 10 bases spanning the gap. The germline V gene has CDR1 SNHLY and CDR2 FYNNEI. This CDR3 region has 14 residues. CDR3 sequence (DNA): TGTGCCAGCAGTGCGCAGGGTTCGAACACTGAAGCTTTCTTT. Translated: CASSAQGSNTEAFF. The variable domain in full, with the rest retrieved from reference TRBV2 and TRBJ1-1, is EPEVTQTPSHQVTQMGQEVILRCVPISNHLYFYWYRQILGQKVEFLVSFYNNEISEKSEIFDDQFSVERPDGSNFTLKIRSTKLEDSAMYFCASSAQGSNTEAFFGQGTRLTVV.

This clone appeared once. The V call is TRBV6-5, the J call TRBJ1-6; no clear D gene. V was cut by 4 bases and J by 7 bases, with 11 bases left in between. Per the germline V gene, CDR1 is MNHEY and CDR2 is SVGAGI. CDR3 length: 14 residues. CDR3 sequence (DNA): TGTGCCAGCAGTTCGACACAATCCAATTCACCCCTCCACTTT. Its translation is CASSSTQSNSPLHF.

The chain links TRBV11-3 to TRBJ2-1; no clear D. CDR1 and CDR2 (germline): SGHNT, YENEEA. Trimming took off 5 bases at V and 5 bases at J, with 7 bases between the two ends. The CDR3 is 12 residues long. This chain's CDR3 is CASSVADNEQFF. The DNA for the CDR3 is TGTGCCAGCAGCGTAGCTGACAATGAGCAGTTCTTC.

The rearrangement uses TRBV2 and TRBJ1-1; D is ambiguous. Trimming left V 6 bases short and J 3 bases short, with 11 bases between. The CDR3 is made up of 13 amino acids. The germline V gene encodes CDR1 SNHLY and CDR2 FYNNEI. CDR3 in amino acids: CASREVRDTEAFF. Written as DNA, the CDR3 is TGTGCCAGCAGAGAGGTAAGAGACACTGAAGCTTTCTTT.

On this clone: Other DNA sequences of this sample code for an identical CDR3. This chain uses TRBV6-5 with TRBJ2-1; 9 bases align to TRBD1. This CDR3 is built from 13 residues. J gave up 8 bases and V 6 bases, and 5 bases lay outside the gene matches. Germline CDR1 is MNHEY and CDR2 is SVGAGI. CDR3 amino acids: CASSQDRGYEQFF. DNA of the CDR3: TGTGCCAGCAGCCAGGACAGGGGTTATGAGCAGTTCTTC.

The V and J genes are TRBV5-5 and TRBJ2-7, with D tentatively TRBD1 or TRBD2 (7 bases each). CDR1 is SGHKS and CDR2 is YYEKEE in the germline V gene (reference sequence). Trimming cost V 2 bases and J 4 bases, with 16 bases left between them. This CDR3 has 15 residues. The CDR3: CASSLVTGRAYEQYF. The CDR3 coding sequence is TGTGCCAGCAGCTTAGTGACAGGGAGGGCGTACGAGCAGTACTTC.

CDR3: CASSLKRRDRGEKLFF. CDR3 in DNA: TGTGCCAGCAGTTTAAAACGCCGGGACAGGGGTGAAAAACTGTTTTTT. J is TRBJ1-4 and V is TRBV27; TRBD1 matches 10 bases. Germline-derived CDR1 and CDR2 are MNHEY and SMNVEV (reference sequence). J was trimmed by 7 bases and V by 2 bases; bases with no gene match: 7. CDR3 length: 16 amino acids.